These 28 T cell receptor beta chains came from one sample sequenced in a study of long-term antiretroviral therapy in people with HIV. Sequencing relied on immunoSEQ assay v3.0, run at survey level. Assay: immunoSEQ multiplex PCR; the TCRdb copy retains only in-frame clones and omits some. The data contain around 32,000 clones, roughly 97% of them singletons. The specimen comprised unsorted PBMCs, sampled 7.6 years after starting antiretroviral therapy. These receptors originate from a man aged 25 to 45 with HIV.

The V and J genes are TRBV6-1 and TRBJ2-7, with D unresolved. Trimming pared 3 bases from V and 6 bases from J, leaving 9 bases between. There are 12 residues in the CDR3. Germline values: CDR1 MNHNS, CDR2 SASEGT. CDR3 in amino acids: CASSETAREQYF. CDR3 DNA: TGTGCCAGCAGTGAGACCGCCCGCGAGCAGTACTTC.

CDR3 amino acids: CASSLGTSNYGYTF. CDR3 nucleotides: TGTGCCAGCAGCTTAGGGACATCTAACTATGGCTACACCTTC. V gene TRBV7-9 combines with J gene TRBJ1-2, with D perhaps matching TRBD1 (5 bases). CDR1 and CDR2 (germline): SEHNR, FQNEAQ (reference sequence). V lost 1 base, J lost 0 bases, and 6 bases lay in between. This CDR3 is built from 14 residues.

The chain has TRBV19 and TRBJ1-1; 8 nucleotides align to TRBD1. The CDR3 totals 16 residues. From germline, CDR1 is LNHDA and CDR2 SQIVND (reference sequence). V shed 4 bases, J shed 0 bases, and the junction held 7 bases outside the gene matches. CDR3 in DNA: TGTGCCAGTAGTACGGGGACAGGATTTATGAACACTGAAGCTTTCTTT. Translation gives CASSTGTGFMNTEAFF.

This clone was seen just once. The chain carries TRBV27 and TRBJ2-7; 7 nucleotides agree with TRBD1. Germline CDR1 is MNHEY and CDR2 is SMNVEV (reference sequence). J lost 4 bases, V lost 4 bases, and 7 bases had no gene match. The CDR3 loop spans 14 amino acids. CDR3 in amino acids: CASSSLGTVYEQYF. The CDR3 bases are TGTGCCAGCAGTTCTCTCGGGACAGTGTACGAGCAGTACTTC.

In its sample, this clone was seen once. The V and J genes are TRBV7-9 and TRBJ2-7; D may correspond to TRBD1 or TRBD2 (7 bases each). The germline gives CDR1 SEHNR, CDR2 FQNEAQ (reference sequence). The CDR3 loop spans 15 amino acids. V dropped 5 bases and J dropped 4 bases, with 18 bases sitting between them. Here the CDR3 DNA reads TGTGCCAGCAGCCCTAGCGGAGGGGGCGCATACGAGCAGTACTTC. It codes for CASSPSGGGAYEQYF.

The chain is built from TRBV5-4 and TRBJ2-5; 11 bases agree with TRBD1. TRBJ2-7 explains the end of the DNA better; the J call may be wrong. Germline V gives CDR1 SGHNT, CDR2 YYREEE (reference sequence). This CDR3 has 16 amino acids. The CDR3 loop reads CASSLFTGTGGYEQYF. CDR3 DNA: TGTGCCAGCAGCTTGTTTACTGGGACAGGGGGCTACGAGCAGTACTTC.

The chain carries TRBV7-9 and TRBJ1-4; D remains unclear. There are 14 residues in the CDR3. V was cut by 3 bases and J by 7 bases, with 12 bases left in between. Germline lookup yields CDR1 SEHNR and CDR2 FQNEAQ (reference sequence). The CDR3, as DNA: TGTGCCAGCAGCTTCAGTCTGATTGCTGAAAAACTGTTTTTT. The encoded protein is CASSFSLIAEKLFF.

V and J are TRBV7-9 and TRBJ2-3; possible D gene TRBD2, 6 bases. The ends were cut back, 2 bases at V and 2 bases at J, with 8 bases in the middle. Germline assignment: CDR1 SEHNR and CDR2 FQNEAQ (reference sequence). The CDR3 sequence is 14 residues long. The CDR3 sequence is CASSLREITDTQYF. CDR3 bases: TGTGCCAGCAGCTTACGGGAGATCACAGATACGCAGTATTTT.

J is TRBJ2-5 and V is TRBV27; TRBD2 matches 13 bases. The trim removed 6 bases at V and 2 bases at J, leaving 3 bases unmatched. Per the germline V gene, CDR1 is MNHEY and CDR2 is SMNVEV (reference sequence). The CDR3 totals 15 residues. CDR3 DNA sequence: TGTGCCAGCAGGCGGACTAGCGGGGGACAAGAGACCCAGTACTTC. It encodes CASRRTSGGQETQYF.

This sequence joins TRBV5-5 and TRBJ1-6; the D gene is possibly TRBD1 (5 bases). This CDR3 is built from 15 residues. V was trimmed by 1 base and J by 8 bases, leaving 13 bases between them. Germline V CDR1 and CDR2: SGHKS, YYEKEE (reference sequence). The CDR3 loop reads CASSLPTGRHSPLHF. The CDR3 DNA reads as TGTGCCAGCAGCTTGCCAACAGGCCGGCATTCACCCCTCCACTTT.

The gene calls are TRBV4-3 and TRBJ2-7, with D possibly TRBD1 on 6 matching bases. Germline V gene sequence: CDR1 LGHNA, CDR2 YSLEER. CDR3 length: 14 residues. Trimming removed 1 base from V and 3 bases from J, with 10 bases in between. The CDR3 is CASSQGTAGYEQYF. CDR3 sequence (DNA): TGCGCCAGCAGCCAAGGGACAGCAGGCTACGAGCAGTACTTC.

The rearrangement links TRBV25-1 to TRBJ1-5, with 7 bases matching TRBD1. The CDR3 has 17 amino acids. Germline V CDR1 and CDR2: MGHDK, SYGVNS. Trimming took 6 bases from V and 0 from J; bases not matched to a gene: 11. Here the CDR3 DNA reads TGTGCCAGCAGCAACTCCCGGGACAGACTTAGCAATCAGCCCCAGCATTTT. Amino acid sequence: CASSNSRDRLSNQPQHF. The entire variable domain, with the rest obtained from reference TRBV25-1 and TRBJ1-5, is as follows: EADIYQTPRYLVIGTGKKITLECSQTMGHDKMYWYQQDPGMELHLIHYSYGVNSTEKGDLSSESTVSRIRTEHFPLTLESARPSHTSQYLCASSNSRDRLSNQPQHFGDGTRLSIL.

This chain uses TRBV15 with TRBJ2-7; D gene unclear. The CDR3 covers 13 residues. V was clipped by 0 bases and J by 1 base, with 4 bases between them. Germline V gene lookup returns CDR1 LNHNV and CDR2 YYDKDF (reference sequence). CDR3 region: CATSREASYEQYF. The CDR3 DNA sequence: TGTGCCACCAGCAGAGAGGCGTCCTACGAGCAGTACTTC.

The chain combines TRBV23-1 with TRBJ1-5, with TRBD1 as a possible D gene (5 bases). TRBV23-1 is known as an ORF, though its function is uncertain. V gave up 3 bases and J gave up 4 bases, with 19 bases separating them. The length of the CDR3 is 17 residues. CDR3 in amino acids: CASSQSGGDRRNQPQHF. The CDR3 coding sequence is TGCGCCAGCAGTCAGTCCGGCGGGGACCGAAGAAATCAGCCCCAGCATTTT.

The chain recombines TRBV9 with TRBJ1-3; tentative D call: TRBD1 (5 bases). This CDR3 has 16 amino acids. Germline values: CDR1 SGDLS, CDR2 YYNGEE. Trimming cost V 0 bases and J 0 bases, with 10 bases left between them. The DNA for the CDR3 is TGTGCCAGCAGCGTAGGGGGCACGAGCTCTGGAAACACCATATATTTT. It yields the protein CASSVGGTSSGNTIYF.

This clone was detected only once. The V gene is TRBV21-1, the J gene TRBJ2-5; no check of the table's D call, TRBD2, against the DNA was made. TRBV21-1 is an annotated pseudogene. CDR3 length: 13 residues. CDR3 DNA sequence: TGTGCTACCGGGGGATACGGACCAGAGACCCAGTACTTC. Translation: CATGGYGPETQYF.

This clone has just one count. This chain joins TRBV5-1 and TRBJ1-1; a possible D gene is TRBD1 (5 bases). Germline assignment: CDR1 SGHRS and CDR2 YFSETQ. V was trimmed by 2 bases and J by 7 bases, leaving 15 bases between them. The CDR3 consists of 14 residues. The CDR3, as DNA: TGCGCCAGCAGCTTACCAGGGCCAGTTGTTGAAGCTTTCTTT. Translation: CASSLPGPVVEAFF.

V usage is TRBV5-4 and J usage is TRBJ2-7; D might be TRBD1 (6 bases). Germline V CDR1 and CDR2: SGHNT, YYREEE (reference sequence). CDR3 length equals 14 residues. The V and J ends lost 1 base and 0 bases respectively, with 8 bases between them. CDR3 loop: CASSLQGNSYEQYF. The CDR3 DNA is TGTGCCAGCAGCTTGCAGGGGAACTCCTACGAGCAGTACTTC.

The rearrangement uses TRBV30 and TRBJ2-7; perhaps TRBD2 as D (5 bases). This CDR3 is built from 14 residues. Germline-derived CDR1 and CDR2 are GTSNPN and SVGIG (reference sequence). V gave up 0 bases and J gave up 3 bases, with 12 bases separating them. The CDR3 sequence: CAWSVGLLNYEQYF. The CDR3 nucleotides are TGTGCCTGGAGTGTAGGACTGCTAAACTACGAGCAGTACTTC.

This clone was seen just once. The CDR3 spells CASSYDVYYEQYF. For the CDR3, the DNA is TGTGCCAGCAGTTACGACGTTTACTACGAGCAGTACTTC. The chain has TRBV6-5 and TRBJ2-7; D remains unclear. The CDR3 totals 13 residues. The V end was cut by 2 bases, the J end by 3 bases, with 8 bases between. The germline V gene encodes CDR1 MNHEY and CDR2 SVGAGI.

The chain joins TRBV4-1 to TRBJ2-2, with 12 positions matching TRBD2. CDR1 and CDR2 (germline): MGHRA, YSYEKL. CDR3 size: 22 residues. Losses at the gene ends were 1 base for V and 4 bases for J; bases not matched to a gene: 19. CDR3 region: CASSQVGLSRLAGATTTGELFF. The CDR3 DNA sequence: TGCGCCAGCAGCCAAGTGGGACTGAGTCGACTAGCGGGGGCCACAACCACCGGGGAGCTGTTTTTT.

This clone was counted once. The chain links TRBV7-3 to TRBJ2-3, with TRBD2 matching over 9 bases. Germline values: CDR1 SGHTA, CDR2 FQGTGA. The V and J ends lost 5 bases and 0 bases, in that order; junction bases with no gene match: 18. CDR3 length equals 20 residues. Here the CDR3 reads CASSPLPSGALNPSTDTQYF. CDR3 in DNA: TGTGCCAGCAGCCCTTTGCCTAGCGGGGCTCTTAACCCTAGCACAGATACGCAGTATTTT.

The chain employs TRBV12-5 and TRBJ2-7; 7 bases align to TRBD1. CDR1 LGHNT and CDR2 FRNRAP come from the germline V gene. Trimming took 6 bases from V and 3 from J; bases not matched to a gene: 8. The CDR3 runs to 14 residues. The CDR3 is CASGNDRASYEQYF. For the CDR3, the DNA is TGTGCTAGTGGAAATGACAGGGCCAGCTACGAGCAGTACTTC.

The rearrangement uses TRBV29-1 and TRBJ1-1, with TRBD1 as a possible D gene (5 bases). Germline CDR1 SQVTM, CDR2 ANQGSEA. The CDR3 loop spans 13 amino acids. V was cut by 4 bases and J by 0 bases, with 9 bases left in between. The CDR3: CSVGGEVNTEAFF. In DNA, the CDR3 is TGCAGCGTTGGGGGGGAGGTGAACACTGAAGCTTTCTTT. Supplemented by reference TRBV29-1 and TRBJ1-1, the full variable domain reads SAVISQKPSRDICQRGTSLTIQCQVDSQVTMMFWYRQQPGQSLTLIATANQGSEATYESGFVIDKFPISRPNLTFSTLTVSNMSPEDSSIYLCSVGGEVNTEAFFGQGTRLTVV.

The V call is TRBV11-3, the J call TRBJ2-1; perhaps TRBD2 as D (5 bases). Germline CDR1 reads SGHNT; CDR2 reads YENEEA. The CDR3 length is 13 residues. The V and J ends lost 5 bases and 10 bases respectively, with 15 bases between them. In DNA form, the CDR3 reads TGTGCCAGCAGCCAGAGAACCGGGATCGAGCAGTTCTTC. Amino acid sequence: CASSQRTGIEQFF. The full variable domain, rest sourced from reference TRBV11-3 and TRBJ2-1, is EAGVVQSPRYKIIEKKQPVAFWCNPISGHNTLYWYLQNLGQGPELLIRYENEEAVDDSQLPKDRFSAERLKGVDSTLKIQPAELGDSAVYLCASSQRTGIEQFFGPGTRLTVL.

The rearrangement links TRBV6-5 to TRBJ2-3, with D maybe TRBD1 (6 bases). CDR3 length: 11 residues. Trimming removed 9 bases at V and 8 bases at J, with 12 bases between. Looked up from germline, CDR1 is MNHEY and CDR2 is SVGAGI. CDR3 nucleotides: TGTGCCAGTAAGACAGGCTTTACGCAGTATTTT. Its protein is CASKTGFTQYF.

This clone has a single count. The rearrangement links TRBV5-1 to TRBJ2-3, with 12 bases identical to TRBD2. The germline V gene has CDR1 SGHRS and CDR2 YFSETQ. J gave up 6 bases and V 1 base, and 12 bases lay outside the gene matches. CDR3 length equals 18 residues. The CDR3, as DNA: TGCGCCAGCAGCTTGATCCTAGCGGGGGGGCCGCTGTTGGATACGCAGTATTTT. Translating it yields CASSLILAGGPLLDTQYF.

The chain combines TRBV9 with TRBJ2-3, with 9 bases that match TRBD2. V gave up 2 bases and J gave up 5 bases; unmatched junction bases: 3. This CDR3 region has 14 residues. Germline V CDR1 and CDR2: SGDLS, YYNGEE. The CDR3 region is CASSVGAGGDTQYF. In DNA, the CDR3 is TGTGCCAGCAGCGTCGGAGCGGGGGGAGATACGCAGTATTTT. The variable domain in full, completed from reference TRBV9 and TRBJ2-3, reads DSGVTQTPKHLITATGQRVTLRCSPRSGDLSVYWYQQSLDQGLQFLIQYYNGEERAKGNILERFSAQQFPDLHSELNLSSLELGDSALYFCASSVGAGGDTQYFGPGTRLTVL.